This TCR beta chain was documented in a study of memory CD4+ T cells and cytomegalovirus serostatus. Study details: Donors were healthy Belgian adults, fewer than ten CMV seropositive and about two dozen seronegative. Study-level points and caveats: Median bootstrapped AUC for CMV status was about 0.96 originally, less than 0.92 US-trained.

The sort gate was single viable CD3+CD4+CD8-CD45RO+ cells for memory CD4+ T cells. Serum IgG to CMV pp150, pp28, p38 and p52 defined serostatus. A note on this clone: Its antigen is not identified.

Some clones are missing from TCRdb's copy, which holds only in-frame ones; the method was immunoSEQ multiplex PCR. The sample contains approximately 46,000 clones, 79% of which appear only once. CDR1 and CDR2 from the germline V gene are SGDLS and YYNGEE. The CDR3 extends over 15 amino acids. Trimming cost V 3 bases and J 2 bases; bases outside gene matches: 5. V is TRBV9 and J is TRBJ2-7; TRBD2 matches at 10 bases. The sequenced sample was memory CD4+ T cells from blood. This receptor was identified in an adult in good health and CMV-seronegative. The CDR3 is CASSAGTSEAYEQYF. CDR3 in DNA: TGTGCCAGCAGCGCTGGGACTAGCGAGGCCTACGAGCAGTACTTC.